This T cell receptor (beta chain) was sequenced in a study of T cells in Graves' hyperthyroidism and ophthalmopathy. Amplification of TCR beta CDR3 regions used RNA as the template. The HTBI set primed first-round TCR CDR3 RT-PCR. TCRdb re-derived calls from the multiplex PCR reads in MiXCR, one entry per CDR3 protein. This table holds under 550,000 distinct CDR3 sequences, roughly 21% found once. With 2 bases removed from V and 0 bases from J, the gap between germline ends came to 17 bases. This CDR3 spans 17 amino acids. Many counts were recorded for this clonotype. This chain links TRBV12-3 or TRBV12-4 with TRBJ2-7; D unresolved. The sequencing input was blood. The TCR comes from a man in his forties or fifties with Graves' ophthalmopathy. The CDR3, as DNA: TGTGCCAGCAGTTTACTCCGACTTGCGAAGGACTCCTACGAGCAGTACTTC. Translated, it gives CASSLLRLAKDSYEQYF.